This T cell receptor beta chain emerged from a study of T-cell memory formation after mild COVID-19. Germline V lookup: CDR1 SGHAT, CDR2 FQNNGV. The CDR3 runs 16 residues. V lost 7 bases to trimming and J lost 2 bases; unmatched junction nucleotides: 9. This clonotype was counted many times. Employing constant-segment primers, 5'RACE generated TCR alpha and TCR beta cDNA libraries bearing sample barcodes and UMIs. One entry per CDR3 protein, called by TCRdb with MiXCR from the 5' RACE reads. The sample includes 150,000 to 200,000 distinct CDR3 sequences, more than 9% seen only once; the top ten take about 3.8%.

This TCR derives from a young man who had mild COVID-19 (a few samples of this study predate the infection). Cell type and time point are not known. The chain is built from TRBV11-2 and TRBJ2-2; 8 bases align to TRBD2. The sequenced sample was PBMCs or a T cell subset sorted from them (not recorded which). The CDR3 sequence: CASTRLTSGNTGELFF. CDR3 nucleotide sequence: TGTGCCAGCACCCGACTCACTAGCGGTAACACCGGGGAGCTGTTTTTT. Supplemented by reference TRBV11-2 and TRBJ2-2, the full variable domain reads EAGVAQSPRYKIIEKRQSVAFWCNPISGHATLYWYQQILGQGPKLLIQFQNNGVVDDSQLPKDRFSAERLKGVDSTLKIQPAKLEDSAVYLCASTRLTSGNTGELFFGEGSRLTVL.